The 30 T cell receptor beta chains below come from one sample, sequenced in a study of shared clonotypes between healthy human individuals. The data were produced by immunoSEQ multiplex PCR, yet TCRdb's version contains in-frame clones alone and is incomplete. The sample has some 1.5 million clones; about 98% are singletons. The sequencing input was naive CD4+ T cells sorted from blood. Subset defined: CD45RA+ positively selected. The receptors were sampled from a man between 25 and 39 years old in good health.

A single count supports this clone. The J gene is TRBJ2-2, the V gene TRBV5-4, with TRBD2 matching over 13 bases. The length of the CDR3 is 17 residues. Germline CDR1 is SGHNT and CDR2 is YYREEE (reference sequence). Germline trimming cut 4 bases from V and 5 bases from J; bases unmatched to any gene: 8. The CDR3 sequence: CASSPGLAGVETGELFF. CDR3 nucleotides: TGTGCCAGCAGCCCAGGACTAGCGGGAGTAGAGACCGGGGAGCTGTTTTTT.

The chain joins TRBV5-1 to TRBJ1-1, with TRBD1 matching 7 bases. The ends lost 5 bases at V and 4 bases at J; junction bases unmatched: 11. Germline lookup yields CDR1 SGHRS and CDR2 YFSETQ. The CDR3 loop spans 15 amino acids. CDR3 bases: TGCGCCAGCAGTTTTACGCAACAGGGGTCCACTGAAGCTTTCTTT. This codes for CASSFTQQGSTEAFF.

The V and J genes are TRBV5-4 and TRBJ2-3; possibly TRBD2 for D (5 bases). The CDR3 is made up of 15 amino acids. V lost 0 bases to trimming and J lost 4 bases, with 12 bases between them. CDR1 and CDR2 from the germline V gene are SGHNT and YYREEE (reference sequence). DNA of the CDR3: TGTGCCAGCAGCTTGGAGCGGAGTTGGGCAGATACGCAGTATTTT. The encoded protein is CASSLERSWADTQYF.

This clone was detected once. The CDR3 is CASSERQTNYVEQYF. The CDR3, as DNA: TGCGCCAGCAGTGAAAGACAGACAAATTACGTTGAGCAGTACTTC. The rearrangement uses TRBV10-2 and TRBJ2-7; D is possibly TRBD1 (5 bases). Germline CDR1 reads WSHSY; CDR2 reads SAAADI. V lost 3 bases and J 7 bases, leaving 19 bases between the germline ends. There are 15 residues in the CDR3.

V gene TRBV5-4 combines with J gene TRBJ2-3; D not resolved. This CDR3 contains 15 residues. With 3 bases removed from V and 1 base from J, the gap between germline ends came to 12 bases. Germline assignment: CDR1 SGHNT and CDR2 YYREEE (reference sequence). The CDR3 sequence is CASSSPVDRTDTQYF. CDR3 coding DNA: TGTGCCAGCAGCTCCCCCGTCGACCGCACAGATACGCAGTATTTT.

As for this clone: The same CDR3 can be traced to other DNA sequences in this sample. The chain recombines TRBV5-4 with TRBJ1-1; D unclear. The CDR3 is made up of 14 amino acids. The V gene's germline CDR1 is SGHNT and CDR2 YYREEE (reference sequence). The germline V and J ends were trimmed by 2 bases and 1 base, with 9 bases remaining between them. The CDR3 DNA reads TGTGCCAGCAGCTTAAGCGCGCAGAACACTGAAGCTTTCTTT. It yields the protein CASSLSAQNTEAFF.

The V and J genes are TRBV21-1 and TRBJ1-3; the DNA was not used to check the table's D call, TRBD1. TRBV21-1 is a recognized pseudogene. CDR3 length: 13 amino acids. The CDR3 nucleotides read TGTGCCAGCAGGCAGGGGGCTGGAAACACCATATATTTT. Translated: CASRQGAGNTIYF.

J is TRBJ2-1 and V is TRBV5-1, with 9 positions matching TRBD2. Trimming at V came to 4 bases and at J to 8 bases, leaving 7 bases not matched to a gene. Germline V CDR1 and CDR2: SGHRS, YFSETQ. The CDR3 has 14 residues. This CDR3 reads CASSGSSGADEQFF. The CDR3 DNA reads TGCGCCAGCAGCGGGTCTAGCGGGGCAGATGAGCAGTTCTTC.

A remark on this clone: Other DNA sequences of this sample code for an identical CDR3. The chain combines TRBV6-6 with TRBJ2-2, with 10 bases identical to TRBD2. There are 15 residues in the CDR3. Germline trimming cut 6 bases from V and 1 base from J; bases unmatched to any gene: 2. From germline, CDR1 is MNHNY and CDR2 SVGAGI (reference sequence). The CDR3 reads CASSWTSGNTGELFF. The CDR3 DNA follows: TGTGCCAGCAGCTGGACTAGCGGGAACACCGGGGAGCTGTTTTTT.

This chain connects TRBV30 to TRBJ1-5; TRBD1 agrees at 7 bases. CDR1 is GTSNPN, CDR2 SVGIG, per germline (reference sequence). V gave up 3 bases and J gave up 10 bases; unmatched junction bases: 6. CDR3 length equals 12 residues. CDR3 region: CAWSDRDSPQHF. DNA of the CDR3: TGTGCCTGGAGCGACAGGGACTCCCCCCAGCATTTT.

The J gene is TRBJ1-3, the V gene TRBV7-3, with 7 positions matching TRBD1. Germline V lookup: CDR1 SGHTA, CDR2 FQGTGA. With 5 bases clipped from V and 1 base from J, the junction kept 2 bases outside the gene matches. The CDR3 loop spans 14 amino acids. CDR3 loop: CASSQDRSGNTIYF. The CDR3 DNA reads TGTGCCAGCAGCCAGGACAGGTCTGGAAACACCATATATTTT.

This rearrangement joins TRBV27 to TRBJ2-7; D may be TRBD2 (6 bases). The length of the CDR3 is 14 residues. Germline CDR1 reads MNHEY; CDR2 reads SMNVEV (reference sequence). Trimming took 3 bases from V and 6 from J, leaving 15 bases between them. The CDR3 sequence: CASSFIMQGGEQYF. The CDR3 DNA sequence: TGTGCCAGCAGTTTTATAATGCAGGGAGGCGAGCAGTACTTC.

CDR3 bases: TGTGCCAGCAGCGTAGAACCCCGCTCCTACGAGCAGTACTTC. Its translation: CASSVEPRSYEQYF. The chain carries TRBV9 and TRBJ2-7; D remains unclear. The germline V gene encodes CDR1 SGDLS and CDR2 YYNGEE. Trimming cost V 0 bases and J 0 bases, with 7 bases left between them. The CDR3 runs to 14 residues. Combining the CDR3 with reference TRBV9 and TRBJ2-7 gives the whole variable domain DSGVTQTPKHLITATGQRVTLRCSPRSGDLSVYWYQQSLDQGLQFLIQYYNGEERAKGNILERFSAQQFPDLHSELNLSSLELGDSALYFCASSVEPRSYEQYFGPGTRLTVT.

V is TRBV2 and J is TRBJ1-5; TRBD1 is a possible D gene (6 bases). The germline gives CDR1 SNHLY, CDR2 FYNNEI. V shed 5 bases and J shed 0 bases, with 17 bases lying between them. CDR3 length equals 17 residues. The CDR3 reads CASSYDEGGNSNQPQHF. The CDR3 DNA reads as TGTGCCAGCAGTTACGACGAAGGGGGGAATAGCAATCAGCCCCAGCATTTT.

This chain links TRBV7-9 with TRBJ2-7; perhaps TRBD1 as D (5 bases). Germline V CDR1 and CDR2: SEHNR, FQNEAQ (reference sequence). CDR3 size: 14 residues. V lost 1 base to trimming and J lost 6 bases, with 13 bases between them. DNA for the CDR3: TGTGCCAGCAGCTTAGGACAGTACCTCCTCGAGCAGTACTTC. Protein: CASSLGQYLLEQYF.

A word on this clone: The same CDR3 also results from other DNA sequences found in this sample. V usage is TRBV18 and J usage is TRBJ1-5; D might be TRBD1 (6 bases). This CDR3 comprises 15 residues. V lost 5 bases, J lost 0 bases, and 11 bases lay in between. The germline V gene has CDR1 KGHSH and CDR2 LQKENI. The CDR3 DNA reads TGTGCCAGCTCAAGGACAGTTAATAGCAATCAGCCCCAGCATTTT. Its translation is CASSRTVNSNQPQHF.

The chain carries TRBV5-1 and TRBJ1-4; weak D call: TRBD1 (6 bases). CDR3 length: 15 residues. The V gene's germline CDR1 is SGHRS and CDR2 YFSETQ. V was pared by 0 bases and J by 7 bases, with 13 bases between. The chain's CDR3 is CASSLDSRGGEKLFF. The CDR3, as DNA: TGCGCCAGCAGCTTGGATTCCAGGGGCGGTGAAAAACTGTTTTTT.

Remarks on this clone: The junction and the germline gene differ at one end; a read error may be behind it. This chain links TRBV5-1 with TRBJ2-2; D unclear. The germline V gene encodes CDR1 SGHRS and CDR2 YFSETQ. CDR3 length equals 14 residues. DNA for the CDR3: TGCGCCAGCAGCTTGATCAGGAACGCCGGGGAGCTGTTTTTT. Protein: CASSLIRNAGELFF.

This chain links TRBV19 with TRBJ2-3; 7 nucleotides align to TRBD2. Germline-derived CDR1 and CDR2 are LNHDA and SQIVND (reference sequence). The CDR3 has 15 residues. J lost 3 bases, V lost 3 bases, and 6 bases had no gene match. The DNA of the CDR3 is TGTGCCAGTAGTATTGGAGCGGGGAAAACAGATACGCAGTATTTT. This codes for CASSIGAGKTDTQYF. Full variable domain (outside the CDR3, taken from reference TRBV19 and TRBJ2-3): DGGITQSPKYLFRKEGQNVTLSCEQNLNHDAMYWYRQDPGQGLRLIYYSQIVNDFQKGDIAEGYSVSREKKESFPLTVTSAQKNPTAFYLCASSIGAGKTDTQYFGPGTRLTVL.

CDR3 in amino acids: CASSEGLSWTDTQYF. Here the CDR3 DNA reads TGTGCCAGCAGTGAAGGCCTCTCGTGGACAGATACGCAGTATTTT. The chain combines TRBV6-1 with TRBJ2-3, with no clear D. V lost 1 base to trimming and J lost 3 bases, with 11 bases between them. The CDR3 runs 15 residues. Germline CDR1 reads MNHNS; CDR2 reads SASEGT.

The chain combines TRBV9 with TRBJ2-1, with TRBD1 matching 7 bases. This CDR3 comprises 16 residues. Germline lookup yields CDR1 SGDLS and CDR2 YYNGEE. V shed 0 bases and J 4 bases; nucleotides not matched to a gene: 7. The CDR3 here is CASSVVGGGTYNEQFF. CDR3 DNA: TGTGCCAGCAGCGTAGTAGGGGGCGGCACGTACAATGAGCAGTTCTTC.

The chain combines TRBV11-2 with TRBJ2-5, with 10 bases aligning to TRBD1. CDR3 size: 15 residues. With 1 base clipped from V and 7 bases from J, the junction kept 6 bases outside the gene matches. The germline gives CDR1 SGHAT, CDR2 FQNNGV. The DNA of the CDR3 is TGTGCCAGCAGCTTAGCCCCGGGACAGGGGTCGACCCAGTACTTC. It codes for CASSLAPGQGSTQYF.

V and J are TRBV7-2 and TRBJ1-1, with D possibly matching TRBD1 (5 bases). This CDR3 contains 13 residues. Deletions cut 5 bases from V and 1 base from J, with 8 bases between. Germline lookup yields CDR1 SGHTA and CDR2 FQGNSA. CDR3 sequence reads: CASSVTGNTEAFF. DNA of the CDR3: TGTGCCAGCAGCGTAACAGGGAACACTGAAGCTTTCTTT.

V gene TRBV11-2 combines with J gene TRBJ2-3; possibly TRBD2 for D (6 bases). Looked up from germline, CDR1 is SGHAT and CDR2 is FQNNGV. V was clipped by 0 bases and J by 6 bases, with 16 bases between them. There are 16 residues in the CDR3. CDR3 loop: CASSLDLGLGRDTQYF. The DNA of the CDR3 is TGTGCCAGCAGCTTAGATCTAGGGCTAGGGAGGGATACGCAGTATTTT.

V gene TRBV6-5 combines with J gene TRBJ1-3; D unclear. The CDR3 spans 15 residues. Germline CDR1 and CDR2: MNHEY and SVGAGI. The germline V and J ends were trimmed by 6 bases and 0 bases, with 12 bases remaining between them. The CDR3 loop reads CASSLTFDSGNTIYF. The CDR3 region has the DNA TGTGCCAGCAGCCTTACTTTTGACTCTGGAAACACCATATATTTT.

V usage is TRBV6-5 and J usage is TRBJ2-2, with D maybe TRBD2 (5 bases). V was shortened by 10 bases and J by 2 bases, with 14 bases between the two germline ends. Per the germline V gene, CDR1 is MNHEY and CDR2 is SVGAGI. CDR3 size: 14 residues. The CDR3 loop is CATLRLLNTGELFF. CDR3 nucleotides: TGTGCCACCCTCAGACTACTCAACACCGGGGAGCTGTTTTTT.

The rearrangement uses TRBV7-2 and TRBJ2-7; D possibly corresponds to TRBD2 (6 bases). Germline CDR1 reads SGHTA; CDR2 reads FQGNSA. Trimming left V 5 bases short and J 3 bases short, with 17 bases between. The CDR3 length is 15 residues. The CDR3 DNA reads TGTGCCAGCAGCCCCAGGCTTCGGGGGTACTACGAGCAGTACTTC. Amino acids: CASSPRLRGYYEQYF.

The chain couples TRBV18 to TRBJ2-7; a possible D gene is TRBD2 (6 bases). Between the trimmed V and J ends, which lost 3 bases and 6 bases, there was a span of 12 bases. Germline V CDR1 and CDR2: KGHSH, LQKENI. The CDR3 runs to 13 residues. The CDR3 loop reads CASSPLRGGEQYF. CDR3 coding DNA: TGTGCCAGCTCACCTCTACGGGGAGGCGAGCAGTACTTC.

This chain joins TRBV19 and TRBJ1-5; D call uncertain. V dropped 8 bases and J dropped 3 bases, with 20 bases sitting between them. Germline values: CDR1 LNHDA, CDR2 SQIVND (reference sequence). The CDR3 sequence is 16 residues long. DNA for the CDR3: TGTGCCAGTCGACAAAATGGCCCAGTAGTCAATCAGCCCCAGCATTTT. This sequence encodes CASRQNGPVVNQPQHF.

V is TRBV29-1 and J is TRBJ2-2, with 10 bases matching TRBD2. Unmatched junction bases numbered 8, after V lost 4 bases and J lost 0 bases. Germline assignment: CDR1 SQVTM and CDR2 ANQGSEA. The CDR3 runs 17 residues. The CDR3 sequence is CSVASGSPYPNTGELFF. Written as DNA, the CDR3 is TGCAGCGTTGCTAGCGGGAGTCCTTACCCGAACACCGGGGAGCTGTTTTTT.